This T cell receptor beta chain derives from a study of CD8+ T cells in alopecia areata. Study background: Among treated patients, oral tofacitinib was administered at 5 to 10 mg twice daily. The study's findings and limits: Scalp and blood samples kept many expanded lesional clones throughout tofacitinib.

Turning to this clone: The antigen is unknown.

CDR1 MNHEY and CDR2 SMNVEV come from the germline V gene (reference sequence). Unmatched junction bases numbered 12, after V lost 3 bases and J lost 7 bases. The CDR3 runs 17 residues. Sample treatment: oral pan-JAK inhibitor, 5-10 mg twice daily. Researchers took lesional scalp punch biopsies and peripheral blood from people who were alopecia areata patients. As the sequencing template, cDNA was produced by extracting RNA and reverse transcribing it. Generated by immunoSEQ multiplex PCR, the TCRdb table keeps only in-frame clones and is missing some. The data hold about 210,000 clones, with over 60% observed a single time.

This sample comprised CD4+ T cells sorted from blood, obtained at week 4, from a patient treated with tofacitinib. This TCR came from a human donor with alopecia areata. The chain has TRBV27 and TRBJ1-6, with 7 bases that match TRBD1. Here the CDR3 DNA reads TGTGCCAGCAGTTTTGTGTCCTCCGGGACAGTCAATTCACCCCTCCACTTT. As protein: CASSFVSSGTVNSPLHF.